This TCR beta chain emerged from a study of breast tumors, draining lymph nodes, adjacent tissues. Study-wide results and caveats: Tumor repertoires ranked between lymph nodes and nontumor tissue in diversity, with V and J gene preferences. Data only fit, rather than demonstrated, lymph node origin of most tumor T cells. The data were judged consistent with most tumor T cells coming from lymph node and expanding in tumor. Luminal-like breast cancer showed significantly higher tumor–nontumor repertoire similarity than basal-like.

Samples came from axillary lymph nodes draining the breast cancer. The sample holds many counts of this clonotype. Its target is unknown. Each CDR3 protein gets one entry after TCRdb re-called the multiplex PCR reads with MiXCR. The data show 200,000 or so distinct CDR3 sequences, approximately 31% seen once. Sequences were obtained from axillary lymph node tissue. The sequence was collected from a female donor with breast cancer. Some clones in this sample may be carry-over from other donors' samples.

CDR3 protein: CAWKRPSRPQYF. The CDR3 DNA reads as TGTGCCTGGAAACGGCCTAGTAGGCCCCAGTACTTC. This chain uses TRBV30 with TRBJ2-5; D is ambiguous. This CDR3 is 12 amino acids long. Per germline, CDR1 GTSNPN and CDR2 SVGIG (reference sequence). Between the trimmed V and J ends, which lost 4 bases and 9 bases, there was a span of 15 bases.